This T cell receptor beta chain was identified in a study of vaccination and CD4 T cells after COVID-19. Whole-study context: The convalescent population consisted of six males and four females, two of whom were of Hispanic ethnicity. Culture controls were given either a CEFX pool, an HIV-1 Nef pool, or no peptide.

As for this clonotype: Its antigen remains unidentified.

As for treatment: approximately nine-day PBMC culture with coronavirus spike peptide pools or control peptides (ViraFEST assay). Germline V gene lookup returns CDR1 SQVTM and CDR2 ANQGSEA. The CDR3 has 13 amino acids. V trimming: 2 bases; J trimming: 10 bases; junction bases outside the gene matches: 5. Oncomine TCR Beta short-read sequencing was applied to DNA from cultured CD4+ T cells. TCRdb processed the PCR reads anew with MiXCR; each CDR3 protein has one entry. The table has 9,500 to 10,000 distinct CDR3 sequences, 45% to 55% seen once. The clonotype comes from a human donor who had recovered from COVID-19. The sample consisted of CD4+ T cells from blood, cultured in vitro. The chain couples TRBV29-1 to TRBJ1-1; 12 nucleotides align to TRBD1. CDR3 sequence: CSVEPGTGGTAFF. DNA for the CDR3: TGCAGCGTTGAACCCGGGACAGGGGGCACAGCTTTCTTT.